The 20 T cell receptor beta chains below were found in one sample sequenced in a study of T cell changes during pregnancy in multiple sclerosis. Profiled with immunoSEQ multiplex PCR; TCRdb holds only in-frame clones, not every one. The profile shows approximately 61,000 clones, 75% to 95% of them singletons. The sample in question was peripheral blood, obtained after pregnancy. The receptors originated from a female donor in good health, enrolled as a control in a pregnancy study.

The V call is TRBV5-1, the J call TRBJ2-3, with TRBD2 matching over 13 bases. The CDR3 runs to 17 residues. J was trimmed by 5 bases and V by 3 bases; bases with no gene match: 9. Germline V gene data show CDR1 as SGHRS and CDR2 as YFSETQ. The DNA for the CDR3 is TGCGCCAGCAGCTGGACCTTGACTAGCGGGGGGCGAGATACGCAGTATTTT. Protein: CASSWTLTSGGRDTQYF.

V usage is TRBV27 and J usage is TRBJ2-1; D possibly corresponds to TRBD2 (6 bases). Trimming pared 1 base from V and 1 base from J, leaving 11 bases between. This CDR3 is built from 16 residues. Germline V gives CDR1 MNHEY, CDR2 SMNVEV (reference sequence). CDR3 nucleotides: TGTGCCAGCAGTTTATTTGGGGACTCTTCCTACAATGAGCAGTTCTTC. Translated: CASSLFGDSSYNEQFF.

This chain joins TRBV7-9 and TRBJ1-1; TRBD1 aligns across 8 bases. This CDR3 has 17 residues. V trimming: 0 bases; J trimming: 3 bases; junction bases outside the gene matches: 9. Germline CDR1 reads SEHNR; CDR2 reads FQNEAQ (reference sequence). CDR3 sequence reads: CASSLANRGGVDTEAFF. The DNA for the CDR3 is TGTGCCAGCAGCTTAGCGAACAGGGGGGGTGTGGACACTGAAGCTTTCTTT.

The CDR3 DNA is TGTGCCAGCAGTCCAACGGGCTTGGGGAGCACTGAAGCTTTCTTT. It translates to CASSPTGLGSTEAFF. The chain links TRBV28 to TRBJ1-1; D is uncertain. Between the trimmed V and J ends, which lost 5 bases and 4 bases, there was a span of 17 bases. CDR1 is MDHEN, CDR2 SYDVKM, per germline. This CDR3 contains 15 residues.

The table lists this clone with a few counts. V gene TRBV6-6 combines with J gene TRBJ1-4; 10 bases map to TRBD1. Trimming cost V 2 bases and J 6 bases; bases outside gene matches: 3. The germline V gene has CDR1 MNHNY and CDR2 SVGAGI (reference sequence). The CDR3 extends over 15 amino acids. The CDR3 bases are TGTGCCAGCAGTTACGAAGGGACAGGGGATGAAAAACTGTTTTTT. It yields the protein CASSYEGTGDEKLFF.

The chain employs TRBV9 and TRBJ2-1, with 10 bases lining up with TRBD1. This CDR3 is built from 21 residues. Trimming cost V 1 base and J 0 bases; bases outside gene matches: 16. From germline, CDR1 is SGDLS and CDR2 YYNGEE. CDR3 DNA: TGTGCCAGCAGCGTACCACGGACAGGGGGTGGAATAAAAAACTCCTACAATGAGCAGTTCTTC. Translation: CASSVPRTGGGIKNSYNEQFF.

This sequence joins TRBV7-2 and TRBJ1-2, with 11 bases fitting TRBD1. Looked up from germline, CDR1 is SGHTA and CDR2 is FQGNSA. The CDR3 has 17 residues. Trimming took 6 bases from V and 4 from J; bases not matched to a gene: 13. The CDR3 DNA reads TGTGCCAGCAGTCTTATGATAGGACAGGGGGCCTTCTATGGCTACACCTTC. Amino acid sequence: CASSLMIGQGAFYGYTF.

The chain carries TRBV5-5 and TRBJ2-7; D perhaps matches TRBD1 (6 bases). This CDR3 comprises 14 residues. CDR1 is SGHKS and CDR2 is YYEKEE in the germline V gene (reference sequence). Trimming left V 4 bases short and J 0 bases short, with 11 bases between. The CDR3: CASSATGTSYEQYF. The CDR3 bases are TGTGCCAGCAGCGCGACAGGAACCTCCTACGAGCAGTACTTC. The full variable domain, with the rest looked up from reference TRBV5-5 and TRBJ2-7, is DAGVTQSPTHLIKTRGQQVTLRCSPISGHKSVSWYQQVLGQGPQFIFQYYEKEERGRGNFPDRFSARQFPNYSSELNVNALLLGDSALYLCASSATGTSYEQYFGPGTRLTVT.

V gene TRBV9 combines with J gene TRBJ2-7; D possibly corresponds to TRBD1 (7 bases). Germline assignment: CDR1 SGDLS and CDR2 YYNGEE. This CDR3 has 13 amino acids. V lost 3 bases to trimming and J lost 6 bases, with 13 bases between them. This CDR3 reads CASSALQGGEQYF. CDR3 in DNA: TGTGCCAGCAGCGCCCTCCAGGGGGGCGAGCAGTACTTC.

The V call is TRBV28, the J call TRBJ1-1, with TRBD1 as a possible D gene (5 bases). CDR1 MDHEN and CDR2 SYDVKM come from the germline V gene. With 8 bases removed from V and 5 bases from J, the gap between germline ends came to 9 bases. CDR3 length: 11 residues. CDR3 DNA: TGTGCCAGCGCACAGGTGACTGAAGCTTTCTTT. It specifies CASAQVTEAFF.

J is TRBJ1-3 and V is TRBV28; D unresolved. Germline-derived CDR1 and CDR2 are MDHEN and SYDVKM. CDR3 length: 12 amino acids. The V end was cut by 6 bases, the J end by 7 bases, with 10 bases between. This CDR3 is CASSLTWNTIYF. The CDR3 DNA is TGTGCCAGCAGCCTTACTTGGAACACCATATATTTT.

The chain has TRBV28 and TRBJ2-7, with a weak D call TRBD1 (5 bases). The CDR3 spans 14 residues. The germline V gene has CDR1 MDHEN and CDR2 SYDVKM. V lost 3 bases and J lost 4, with 13 bases in between. The CDR3 DNA sequence: TGTGCCAGCAGTTTGCAGGGTTTCGTATACGAGCAGTACTTC. Translated: CASSLQGFVYEQYF.

This clone was recorded once. The chain carries TRBV11-3 and TRBJ2-2, with 9 nucleotides matching TRBD2. CDR3 length: 16 amino acids. CDR1 and CDR2 (germline): SGHNT, YENEEA. V gave up 10 bases and J gave up 7 bases; unmatched junction bases: 16. For the CDR3, the DNA is TGTGCCACCGGAGCGGGGGGAAGCGGCCGAGACGGGGAGCTGTTTTTT. This translates into CATGAGGSGRDGELFF.

The chain has TRBV7-8 and TRBJ2-1, with TRBD2 matching 8 bases. In germline, CDR1 is SGHVS, CDR2 FQNEAQ. The CDR3 has 16 amino acids. V trimming: 4 bases; J trimming: 7 bases; junction bases outside the gene matches: 12. CDR3 residues: CASSSRASGGGNEQFF. DNA of the CDR3: TGTGCCAGCAGCTCCCGGGCCAGCGGGGGTGGGAATGAGCAGTTCTTC.

The count of this clone is one. This sequence joins TRBV4-3 and TRBJ2-1; 9 bases match TRBD2. This CDR3 has 15 residues. With 1 base clipped from V and 9 bases from J, the junction kept 7 bases outside the gene matches. Germline V lookup: CDR1 LGHNA, CDR2 YSLEER. CDR3 nucleotides: TGCGCCAGCAGCCAAGGGGGACTAGCAAGCTTTGAGCAGTTCTTC. Translation: CASSQGGLASFEQFF.

This clone showed up just once. The chain couples TRBV7-2 to TRBJ2-3; D is undetermined. This CDR3 is built from 15 residues. The germline V and J ends were trimmed by 2 bases and 1 base, with 10 bases remaining between them. Per germline, CDR1 SGHTA and CDR2 FQGNSA. CDR3 in amino acids: CASSLRSRGTDTQYF. The CDR3 coding sequence is TGTGCCAGCAGCTTACGGTCCCGGGGCACAGATACGCAGTATTTT. Full variable domain (rest looked up from reference TRBV7-2 and TRBJ2-3): GAGVSQSPSNKVTEKGKDVELRCDPISGHTALYWYRQSLGQGLEFLIYFQGNSAPDKSGLPSDRFSAERTGGSVSTLTIQRTQQEDSAVYLCASSLRSRGTDTQYFGPGTRLTVL.

The CDR3 DNA is TGCGCCAGCAGCTCAGGCGATCTCGGCTATTTAGAGACCCAGTACTTC. This codes for CASSSGDLGYLETQYF. The V and J genes are TRBV5-1 and TRBJ2-5; D gene ambiguous. The V gene lost 3 bases and the J gene lost 4 bases, with 19 bases spanning the gap. From germline, CDR1 is SGHRS and CDR2 YFSETQ. The CDR3 extends over 16 amino acids.

The J gene is TRBJ1-1, the V gene TRBV5-1; D is uncertain. Germline CDR1 SGHRS, CDR2 YFSETQ. CDR3 length: 14 amino acids. The V end lost 5 bases, the J end lost 2 bases, and 13 bases lay between the germline ends. This CDR3 reads CASRPLPGNTEAFF. In nucleotides, the CDR3 is TGCGCCAGCAGACCACTCCCCGGTAACACTGAAGCTTTCTTT.

The V and J genes are TRBV5-1 and TRBJ1-2; D is ambiguous. The CDR3 runs 13 residues. Germline values: CDR1 SGHRS, CDR2 YFSETQ. Trimming pared 5 bases from V and 3 bases from J, leaving 11 bases between. The CDR3 sequence is CASRSGTDYGYTF. The CDR3 coding sequence is TGCGCCAGCAGATCCGGTACTGACTATGGCTACACCTTC.

V is TRBV6-1 and J is TRBJ1-5; possibly TRBD1 for D (6 bases). Germline lookup yields CDR1 MNHNS and CDR2 SASEGT. The V gene lost 3 bases and the J gene lost 5 bases, with 17 bases spanning the gap. CDR3 size: 16 residues. This CDR3 is CASSDIPRTDYQPQHF. The CDR3 DNA follows: TGTGCCAGCAGTGATATCCCCCGGACAGATTATCAGCCCCAGCATTTT.